The 13 T cell receptor beta chains in this list originate from one sample, sequenced in a study of CD8 T cells in ankylosing spondylitis. TCRdb ran MiXCR on the 5' RACE reads and lists one entry per CDR3 protein. The repertoire holds a few hundred thousand distinct CDR3 sequences, with roughly 18% as singletons. Material: blood, either unsorted or a sorted T cell fraction (not recorded which). These receptor sequences come from a male donor with ankylosing spondylitis or in good health (not recorded which).

This clonotype was counted between two and nine times. CDR3: CASSSGTGGFNYGYTF. CDR3 nucleotides: TGTGCCAGCAGCTCCGGGACAGGGGGATTCAACTATGGCTACACCTTC. The chain couples TRBV7-9 to TRBJ1-2; 11 bases align to TRBD1. Trimming took 4 bases from V and 2 from J; bases not matched to a gene: 6. The CDR3 runs to 16 residues. CDR1 and CDR2 from the germline V gene are SEHNR and FQNEAQ (reference sequence).

At least ten counts were recorded for this clonotype. The chain employs TRBV6-2 or TRBV6-3 and TRBJ2-1; possibly TRBD2 for D (5 bases). Germline V gene data show CDR1 as MNHEY and CDR2 as SVGEGT. This CDR3 comprises 16 residues. Between the trimmed V and J ends, which lost 6 bases and 3 bases, there was a span of 18 bases. The CDR3 sequence is CASRPDWSRRYNEQFF. The CDR3 nucleotides read TGTGCCAGCAGACCGGACTGGTCCCGTCGCTACAATGAGCAGTTCTTC.

In its sample, this clonotype was seen many times. The chain combines TRBV29-1 with TRBJ2-2; 10 positions match TRBD2. Trimming took 4 bases from V and 3 from J; bases not matched to a gene: 5. CDR1 and CDR2 from the germline V gene are SQVTM and ANQGSEA. This CDR3 is built from 15 residues. CDR3 bases: TGCAGCGTTGTCGCTAGCGGGAGTGACACCGGGGAGCTGTTTTTT. Residues: CSVVASGSDTGELFF.

This clonotype was recorded a few times. The chain couples TRBV20-1 to TRBJ1-2; perhaps TRBD1 as D (5 bases). Germline CDR1 DFQATT, CDR2 SNEGSKA (reference sequence). CDR3 length: 12 residues. The V gene lost 3 bases and the J gene lost 8 bases, with 13 bases spanning the gap. CDR3 coding DNA: TGCAGTGCTAGGACAGCCCAAGGGGGCTACACCTTC. This encodes CSARTAQGGYTF.

A few counts support this clonotype. The genes are TRBV9 and TRBJ2-5; the D is unclear. Germline V gene data show CDR1 as SGDLS and CDR2 as YYNGEE. Deletions cut 4 bases from V and 5 bases from J, with 21 bases between. This CDR3 has 16 amino acids. The CDR3, as DNA: TGTGCCAGCAGCCCCCCCCTGGGTGGCGGTAGGGAGACCCAGTACTTC. This translates into CASSPPLGGGRETQYF.

This clonotype was counted at least ten times. The rearrangement joins TRBV7-3 to TRBJ2-7; D may be TRBD1 (5 bases). The germline gives CDR1 SGHTA, CDR2 FQGTGA. The CDR3 is made up of 13 amino acids. Trimming left V 3 bases short and J 5 bases short, with 11 bases between. The CDR3 bases are TGTGCCAGCAGCTTGGGGCTGGCTCACGAGCAGTACTTC. Translating it yields CASSLGLAHEQYF.

This clonotype was picked up a small number of times. The chain has TRBV4-3 and TRBJ2-2, with no clear D. Germline CDR1 LGHNA, CDR2 YSLEER. The germline V and J ends were trimmed by 2 bases and 7 bases, with 8 bases remaining between them. The CDR3 has 13 amino acids. In DNA, the CDR3 is TGCGCCAGCAGCCAACGGAGAGTCGGGGAGCTGTTTTTT. This codes for CASSQRRVGELFF.

This clonotype was recorded at least ten times. The chain carries TRBV6-2 or TRBV6-3 and TRBJ2-2; no clear D gene. Germline CDR1 reads MNHEY; CDR2 reads SVGEGT. V lost 0 bases and J 6 bases, leaving 2 bases between the germline ends. CDR3 size: 12 residues. CDR3 loop: CASSYSPGELFF. In DNA form, the CDR3 reads TGTGCCAGCAGTTACTCGCCCGGGGAGCTGTTTTTT.

The rearrangement links TRBV27 to TRBJ2-7, with 7 bases aligning to TRBD2. V gave up 6 bases and J gave up 6 bases; unmatched junction bases: 5. Germline V gene sequence: CDR1 MNHEY, CDR2 SMNVEV (reference sequence). This CDR3 has 12 amino acids. DNA for the CDR3: TGTGCCAGCAGCGCGCGCGGGGGCGAGCAGTACTTC. Translating it yields CASSARGGEQYF.

In this sample, this clonotype turned up many times. J is TRBJ2-5 and V is TRBV6-5; D ambiguous. This CDR3 spans 14 amino acids. Trimming removed 3 bases at V and 5 bases at J, with 13 bases between. CDR1 and CDR2 from the germline V gene are MNHEY and SVGAGI. This CDR3 reads CASSYSGRPETQYF. In DNA, the CDR3 is TGTGCCAGCAGTTATTCCGGTCGCCCCGAGACCCAGTACTTC.

This clonotype was seen many times. V gene TRBV7-9 combines with J gene TRBJ2-7, with 7 bases lining up with TRBD1. CDR1 SEHNR and CDR2 FQNEAQ come from the germline V gene (reference sequence). V was pared by 5 bases and J by 1 base, with 5 bases of the junction left unmatched. This CDR3 is built from 14 residues. For the CDR3, the DNA is TGTGCCAGCAGCAGTGGGGACAGATCCTACGAGCAGTACTTC. Protein: CASSSGDRSYEQYF.

This clonotype was seen repeatedly, ten times or more. V and J are TRBV7-9 and TRBJ2-1; 8 bases fit TRBD2. Germline CDR1 is SEHNR and CDR2 is FQNEAQ (reference sequence). This CDR3 region has 13 residues. V lost 4 bases and J lost 8; bases outside the gene matches: 4. CDR3 amino acids: CASSSGTRYEQFF. CDR3 sequence (DNA): TGTGCCAGCAGCTCGGGGACTAGATATGAGCAGTTCTTC.

This clonotype was observed a few times. The chain combines TRBV5-1 with TRBJ2-5, with TRBD2 matching over 13 bases. The CDR3 contains 15 residues. Per the germline V gene, CDR1 is SGHRS and CDR2 is YFSETQ. V trimming: 4 bases; J trimming: 4 bases; junction bases outside the gene matches: 4. The CDR3 loop reads CASSGGLAGVETQYF. The DNA of the CDR3 is TGCGCCAGCAGCGGCGGACTAGCGGGAGTAGAGACCCAGTACTTC. Full variable domain (outside the CDR3, taken from reference TRBV5-1 and TRBJ2-5): KAGVTQTPRYLIKTRGQQVTLSCSPISGHRSVSWYQQTPGQGLQFLFEYFSETQRNKGNFPGRFSGRQFSNSRSEMNVSTLELGDSALYLCASSGGLAGVETQYFGPGTRLLVL.